This T cell receptor beta chain was captured in a study of OX40 agonist ivuxolimab in advanced cancers. Overall study results and limits: Researchers report that CD8+ T cells had, on average, more expanded clones than CD4+.

The CDR3 is made up of 15 amino acids. Germline CDR1 reads SGHDT; CDR2 reads YYEEEE. V dropped 2 bases and J dropped 3; count of bases not matched to a gene: 8. Prior autoimmune disease or systemic immunosuppression barred patients. Sequencing was performed with immunoSEQ multiplex PCR; in TCRdb, only in-frame clones are kept and a portion is missing. The sample holds 55,000 to 65,000 clones, about 85% seen once. As regards this clone: The antigen remains undetermined.

The clonotype originates from an adult with an advanced solid tumor such as melanoma, head and neck, liver or kidney cancer. V and J are TRBV5-6 and TRBJ2-7, with 7 nucleotides matching TRBD2. Here the sequenced sample was CD4+ or CD8+ T cells sorted from blood, taken in a trial of the OX40 agonist ivuxolimab. CDR3 protein: CASSLGGGAHYEQYF. The CDR3 bases are TGTGCCAGCAGCTTAGGCGGGGGAGCTCACTACGAGCAGTACTTC.